The rows below give T cell receptor beta chains drawn from one sample of a study of cytomegalovirus exposure and HLA in healthy donors. Method: immunoSEQ multiplex PCR; TCRdb's copy keeps in-frame clones and lacks some. The table has about 200,000 clones, 84% seen once. The sample consisted of PBMCs. The receptors were gathered from a woman in her thirties in good health and CMV-seropositive. Both conserved end residues are part of each CDR3. D genes are given only for firm matches. Clone size appears in some rows only: once, few, many, or a class for an expanded clone.

. | TRBJ1-1 | . | TRBV7-2 | CASSLAGPPNTEAFF | TGTGCCAGCAGCTTAGCGGGGCCACCGAACACTGAAGCTTTCTTT
TRBD1 | TRBJ1-2 | . | TRBV6-4 | CASSDSGGGYTF | TGTGCCAGCAGTGACTCAGGGGGCGGCTACACCTTC
. | TRBJ1-2 | few | TRBV27 | CASSLWGGRGYTF | TGTGCCAGCAGTTTATGGGGAGGGCGTGGCTACACCTTC
TRBD1 | TRBJ1-2 | . | TRBV25-1 | CATGGQSYGYTF | TGTGCCACCGGGGGACAGTCCTATGGCTACACCTTC
. | TRBJ1-2 | few | TRBV5-4 | CASSLFRVPNYGYTF | TGTGCCAGCAGCTTGTTCAGGGTACCTAACTATGGCTACACCTTC
. | TRBJ2-1 | . | TRBV4-1 | CASSRSALDSSYNEQFF | TGCGCCAGCAGCCGAAGTGCCCTTGATAGCTCCTACAATGAGCAGTTCTTC
TRBD2 | TRBJ2-7 | . | TRBV28 | CASSSRRRAGPSSYEQYF | TGTGCCAGCAGTTCCCGTAGGAGAGCGGGACCAAGCTCCTACGAGCAGTACTTC
. | TRBJ2-5 | . | TRBV7-9 | CASSSGVRTLQETQYF | TGTGCCAGCAGCTCAGGGGTCAGGACGCTACAAGAGACCCAGTACTTC
. | TRBJ2-1 | . | TRBV4-1 | CASSQVRGASSYNEQFF | TGCGCCAGCAGCCAAGTCAGGGGTGCGAGCTCCTACAATGAGCAGTTCTTC
. | TRBJ2-1 | . | TRBV20-1 | CSLRSYNEQFF | TGCAGTCTACGGTCCTACAATGAGCAGTTCTTC
. | TRBJ1-2 | . | TRBV6-1 | CASSETERSGGYTF | TGTGCCAGCAGTGAAACGGAAAGGTCGGGTGGCTACACCTTC
. | TRBJ2-2 | . | TRBV30 | CAWDDSFNTGELFF | TGTGCCTGGGATGACAGTTTCAACACCGGGGAGCTGTTTTTT
. | TRBJ2-7 | . | TRBV19 | CASSIVAGDIYEQYF | TGTGCCAGTAGTATAGTGGCAGGGGATATCTACGAGCAGTACTTC
TRBD2 | TRBJ2-2 | . | TRBV5-1 | CASSRIAGGETGELFF | TGCGCCAGCAGCCGAATAGCGGGAGGCGAAACCGGGGAGCTGTTTTTT
TRBD2 | TRBJ2-3 | . | TRBV6-1 | CASSELTSGRVGTDTQYF | TGTGCCAGCAGTGAATTGACTAGCGGGAGAGTCGGCACAGATACGCAGTATTTT
. | TRBJ2-3 | . | TRBV11-1 | CASSSHGQQDTQYF | TGTGCCAGCAGCTCCCATGGACAGCAAGATACGCAGTATTTT
TRBD2 | TRBJ2-3 | . | TRBV2 | CASREGMAGGAPDTQYF | TGTGCCAGCAGGGAAGGTATGGCGGGAGGGGCCCCAGATACGCAGTATTTT
. | TRBJ2-5 | few | TRBV27 | CASRSGGSGETQYF | TGTGCCAGCAGGAGTGGGGGGTCAGGGGAGACCCAGTACTTC
. | TRBJ1-5 | few | TRBV29-1 | CSARVPNQPQHF | TGCAGCGCTCGGGTTCCCAATCAGCCCCAGCATTTT
TRBD2 | TRBJ2-5 | . | TRBV14 | CASSQGGSGSHETQYF | TGTGCCAGCAGCCAAGGGGGTAGCGGGAGCCACGAGACCCAGTACTTC